Listed here are 9 T cell receptor beta chains from one sample, sequenced in a study of cytomegalovirus exposure and HLA in healthy donors. This PCR relied on a set of 60 Vbeta primers and 13 Jbeta primers. Measured with immunoSEQ multiplex PCR; TCRdb has only the in-frame clones, and not every one. Of over 100,000 clones in the sample, 60% to 85% were seen once. Sequenced: PBMCs. The source is a female donor in good health and CMV-seronegative.

This chain uses TRBV6-4 with TRBJ2-2, with 13 bases identical to TRBD2. The germline V gene encodes CDR1 MRHNA and CDR2 SNTAGT. The CDR3 has 16 residues. Trimming cost V 8 bases and J 1 base; bases outside gene matches: 4. The CDR3 nucleotides are TGTGCCAGCGGACTAGCGGGGGCTATGAACACCGGGGAGCTGTTTTTT. It is translated as CASGLAGAMNTGELFF.

Only a few counts were recorded for this clone. The chain recombines TRBV6-6 with TRBJ1-1; 9 bases line up with TRBD1. From germline, CDR1 is MNHNY and CDR2 SVGAGI (reference sequence). J was trimmed by 11 bases and V by 1 base; bases with no gene match: 5. The CDR3 runs 13 residues. The CDR3, as DNA: TGTGCCAGCAGTTACTTGAGACAGGGGGAGGCTTTCTTT. Amino acids: CASSYLRQGEAFF.

The V gene is TRBV27, the J gene TRBJ1-2; weak D call: TRBD1 (5 bases). Trimming took 6 bases from V and 8 from J, leaving 13 bases between them. The germline gives CDR1 MNHEY, CDR2 SMNVEV (reference sequence). There are 12 residues in the CDR3. The CDR3 region is CASSQGNGGYTF. The CDR3 DNA reads as TGTGCCAGCAGCCAGGGTAACGGAGGCTACACCTTC.

The chain carries TRBV9 and TRBJ2-1; unclear D gene. This CDR3 region has 15 residues. Germline lookup yields CDR1 SGDLS and CDR2 YYNGEE. V lost 0 bases and J 3 bases, leaving 10 bases between the germline ends. The CDR3 DNA reads TGTGCCAGCAGCGTAGGGCAGAACATCTACAATGAGCAGTTCTTC. Translated: CASSVGQNIYNEQFF.

The chain's CDR3 is CASGSPRDSPRDTQYF. The CDR3 region has the DNA TGTGCTAGTGGTTCGCCCCGGGACTCCCCCCGAGATACGCAGTATTTT. This chain connects TRBV12-5 to TRBJ2-3; D is perhaps TRBD2 (6 bases). Germline V CDR1 and CDR2: LGHNT, FRNRAP. Between the trimmed V and J ends, which lost 4 bases and 5 bases, there was a span of 19 bases. CDR3 length equals 16 residues. The full variable domain, in which reference TRBV12-5 and TRBJ2-3 provide the parts outside the CDR3, is DARVTQTPRHKVTEMGQEVTMRCQPILGHNTVFWYRQTMMQGLELLAYFRNRAPLDDSGMPKDRFSAEMPDATLATLKIQPSEPRDSAVYFCASGSPRDSPRDTQYFGPGTRLTVL.

V and J are TRBV6-5 and TRBJ1-1; a possible D gene is TRBD1 (5 bases). V lost 5 bases and J 8 bases, leaving 18 bases between the germline ends. Germline loops: CDR1 MNHEY, CDR2 SVGAGI. The length of the CDR3 is 14 residues. The CDR3 loop is CASSTGRDLEEAFF. CDR3 nucleotide sequence: TGTGCCAGCAGTACTGGGAGGGACCTCGAAGAAGCTTTCTTT.

The chain joins TRBV7-9 to TRBJ1-2; D gene ambiguous. CDR3 length: 13 amino acids. CDR1 and CDR2 from the germline V gene are SEHNR and FQNEAQ (reference sequence). The V gene lost 4 bases and the J gene lost 3 bases, with 9 bases spanning the gap. CDR3 in amino acids: CASSSSPDYGYTF. CDR3 DNA: TGTGCCAGCAGCTCCTCGCCGGACTATGGCTACACCTTC.

The J gene is TRBJ1-1, the V gene TRBV27, with a tentative D call TRBD1 (6 bases). Germline CDR1 MNHEY, CDR2 SMNVEV (reference sequence). The CDR3 runs to 15 residues. Trimming cost V 4 bases and J 8 bases, with 20 bases left between them. CDR3 protein: CASSSWGGGESEAFF. For the CDR3, the DNA is TGTGCCAGCAGTTCTTGGGGAGGGGGGGAATCGGAAGCTTTCTTT.

The rearrangement joins TRBV5-1 to TRBJ2-2; weak D call: TRBD1 (7 bases). Trimming removed 0 bases at V and 2 bases at J, with 11 bases between. The germline CDR1 and CDR2 sequences are SGHRS and YFSETQ. This CDR3 is built from 16 residues. The CDR3 region is CASSLGGTDNTGELFF. CDR3 nucleotides: TGCGCCAGCAGCTTGGGCGGGACAGACAACACCGGGGAGCTGTTTTTT.